A single sample gave rise to the 2 T cell receptor beta chains below, sequenced in a study of Graves' ophthalmopathy and Graves' hyperthyroidism. From RNA, the CDR3 regions of TCR beta chains were amplified and sequenced. In the first round, RT-PCR was carried out with HTBI primers, and a multiplex PCR formed the second round. TCRdb re-called the multiplex PCR reads with MiXCR, one entry per CDR3 protein. The table records 230,000 or so distinct CDR3 sequences, around 45% of them present only once. Sequenced sample: peripheral blood. These TCRs come from an adult man with Graves' ophthalmopathy.

As DNA, the CDR3 is TGTGCCAGCAGTTCGACTTGGGCGTCTAAAGCTTTCTTT. Translation: CASSSTWASKAFF. The chain recombines TRBV12-3 or TRBV12-4 with TRBJ1-1; no firm D call. The CDR3 contains 13 residues. Trimming took off 4 bases at V and 9 bases at J, with 15 bases between the two ends.

The rearrangement uses TRBV12-3 or TRBV12-4 and TRBJ2-7; D gene unclear. This CDR3 has 15 residues. V lost 3 bases and J 0 bases, leaving 12 bases between the germline ends. In DNA form, the CDR3 reads TGTGCCAGCAGTTTGGGTGCAGCAGGCTCCTACGAGCAGTACTTC. Translating it yields CASSLGAAGSYEQYF.